This entry features one T cell receptor beta chain sequence. The antigen is not known. Data came from immunoSEQ multiplex PCR; TCRdb stores just in-frame clones and leaves some out. The sample includes about 100,000 clones, about 86% seen only once; the top ten take less than 20%. These data are taken from a study of T cell responses to AZD1222 COVID-19 vaccine. General study points: Vaccination with two AZD1222 doses was followed by a rise in Spike-specific TCR breadth and depth. At 160-218 and 743-854, vaccine-associated CD4 TCRs were dominant, and they spanned spike. Unmutated regions of variants are reportedly targeted by nearly half of spike-specific TCRs. Donors in the cohort were predominantly white British and more often female, and clonal diversity was possibly underestimated.

This TCR came from an adult in good health. Sample: peripheral blood, taken on day 0 of AZD1222 vaccination.

The CDR3 sequence is CASSLGAGGEKLFF. CDR3 DNA sequence: TGTGCCAGCAGCTTAGGGGCAGGGGGTGAAAAACTGTTTTTT. The V call is TRBV7-9, the J call TRBJ1-4; 7 bases line up with TRBD1. The CDR3 is 14 amino acids. V trimming: 1 base; J trimming: 7 bases; junction bases outside the gene matches: 3. Per germline, CDR1 SEHNR and CDR2 FQNEAQ (reference sequence).